Shown below are 11 T cell receptor beta chains from a single sample sequenced in a study of monozygotic twins with inflammatory bowel disease. TCRdb reworked the 5' RACE reads into one entry per CDR3 protein, no DNA. The table lists some 440,000 distinct CDR3 sequences. Sequenced sample: blood. The receptors were sampled from a human donor with ulcerative colitis or Crohn's disease, or a healthy co-twin of an affected twin (not recorded which).

The gene calls are TRBV6-1 and TRBJ2-1. This CDR3 has 15 amino acids. Germline loops: CDR1 MNHNS, CDR2 SASEGT. The CDR3 here is CASSVDRALYNEQFF.

The chain combines TRBV7-3 with TRBJ2-3. The CDR3 consists of 17 residues. Germline loops: CDR1 SGHTA, CDR2 FQGTGA. The CDR3 loop is CASSFDPVLSFTDTQYF.

V and J are TRBV15 and TRBJ1-3. Germline loops: CDR1 LNHNV, CDR2 YYDKDF (reference sequence). CDR3 length: 12 residues. CDR3 residues: CATSRELNTIYF.

The chain uses TRBV19 and TRBJ2-2; TCRdb's assignment of TRBD1 cannot be checked, as there is no DNA. This CDR3 has 14 residues. In germline, CDR1 is LNHDA, CDR2 SQIVND (reference sequence). CDR3 in amino acids: CASTAGTNTGELFF.

The chain has TRBV28 and TRBJ1-6; lacking DNA, the TRBD1 call made by TCRdb goes unchecked. Looked up from germline, CDR1 is MDHEN and CDR2 is SYDVKM. CDR3 length equals 15 residues. This chain's CDR3 is CASSLGGQDNSPLHF.

This chain uses TRBV6-5 with TRBJ2-1; the D call from TCRdb, TRBD2, cannot be confirmed without DNA. The CDR3 covers 17 residues. Per the germline V gene, CDR1 is MNHEY and CDR2 is SVGAGI. This chain's CDR3 is CASSYSPLAGVYNEQFF.

The chain uses TRBV7-9 and TRBJ2-1; as DNA is missing, the TRBD2 call by TCRdb cannot be tested. CDR1 and CDR2 from the germline V gene are SEHNR and FQNEAQ (reference sequence). This CDR3 has 16 residues. This chain's CDR3 is CASSAYRLAGINEQFF. Based on the CDR3 plus reference TRBV7-9 and TRBJ2-1, the full variable domain is DTGVSQNPRHKITKRGQNVTFRCDPISEHNRLYWYRQTLGQGPEFLTYFQNEAQLEKSRLLSDRFSAERPKGSFSTLEIQRTEQGDSAMYLCASSAYRLAGINEQFFGPGTRLTVL.

This CDR3 is CASSLTGASSSYNEQFF. The gene calls are TRBV5-1 and TRBJ2-1; TCRdb outputs TRBD1, but without DNA this stays unchecked. The CDR3 sequence is 17 residues long. Per the germline V gene, CDR1 is SGHRS and CDR2 is YFSETQ.

This chain joins TRBV4-3 and TRBJ2-1; as DNA is missing, the TRBD1 call by TCRdb cannot be tested. The CDR3 length is 14 residues. The V gene's germline CDR1 is LGHNA and CDR2 YSLEER. The CDR3 sequence is CASSQQPGWNEQFF.

This chain connects TRBV7-2 to TRBJ2-1; with no DNA, the TCRdb D assignment of TRBD2 cannot be verified. CDR3 size: 17 residues. Germline V gene lookup returns CDR1 SGHTA and CDR2 FQGNSA. The CDR3 loop reads CASSSGLAGGIYNEQFF.

The chain carries TRBV9 and TRBJ2-7. Germline V gene data show CDR1 as SGDLS and CDR2 as YYNGEE. The CDR3 is 14 residues long. CDR3 amino acids: CASSPQLSSYEQYF.